Presented here are 21 T cell receptor beta chains from one specimen sequenced in a study of blood T cell repertoires in COVID-19. Profiled with immunoSEQ multiplex PCR; TCRdb holds only in-frame clones, not every one. The sample shows 70,000 to 80,000 clones, more than 65% of them seen only once. The sequenced sample was peripheral blood. These receptors came from a man in his fifties or sixties with acute or convalescent COVID-19.

The V call is TRBV7-3, the J call TRBJ2-5; possible D gene TRBD2, 6 bases. The CDR3 sequence is 13 residues long. The germline V gene encodes CDR1 SGHTA and CDR2 FQGTGA. The germline V and J ends were trimmed by 3 bases and 3 bases, with 8 bases remaining between them. The CDR3 spells CASSLGTEETQYF. The CDR3 region has the DNA TGTGCCAGCAGCTTGGGGACTGAAGAGACCCAGTACTTC.

V gene TRBV28 combines with J gene TRBJ2-7; 11 bases line up with TRBD1. After removal of 4 bases from V and 7 bases from J, the junction contained 3 bases not matched to a gene. Germline CDR1 MDHEN, CDR2 SYDVKM. The CDR3 is made up of 13 amino acids. CDR3 sequence reads: CASSWTGGWEQYF. CDR3 in DNA: TGTGCCAGCAGTTGGACAGGGGGCTGGGAGCAGTACTTC.

Only a few counts were recorded for this clone. The V gene is TRBV10-1, the J gene TRBJ1-1; D gene ambiguous. Germline values: CDR1 WNHNN, CDR2 SYGVQD (reference sequence). The CDR3 extends over 13 amino acids. Trimming left V 4 bases short and J 5 bases short, with 11 bases between. CDR3 DNA sequence: TGCGCCAGCAGTGCCCGGGCGGGGACTGAAGCTTTCTTT. Amino acids: CASSARAGTEAFF.

V is TRBV6-5 and J is TRBJ1-1, with 7 bases lining up with TRBD1. The germline V gene encodes CDR1 MNHEY and CDR2 SVGAGI. There are 14 residues in the CDR3. V was pared by 7 bases and J by 5 bases, with 10 bases of the junction left unmatched. The CDR3 spells CASTTPGGGTEAFF. CDR3 nucleotide sequence: TGTGCCAGCACCACCCCAGGGGGTGGAACTGAAGCTTTCTTT.

The genes are TRBV4-2 and TRBJ2-2, with D unresolved. The ends were cut back, 1 base at V and 4 bases at J, with 13 bases in the middle. This CDR3 has 16 residues. Per the germline V gene, CDR1 is LGHNA and CDR2 is YNFKEQ. In DNA form, the CDR3 reads TGTGCCAGCAGCCAAGTGTTCGCGGAAGGCACCGGGGAGCTGTTTTTT. This encodes CASSQVFAEGTGELFF.

This chain joins TRBV6-4 and TRBJ2-6; 9 bases fit TRBD1. Germline loops: CDR1 MRHNA, CDR2 SNTAGT. Trimming removed 2 bases from V and 3 bases from J; junction bases left unmatched: 5. The CDR3 runs to 17 residues. CDR3 DNA: TGTGCCAGCAGTGACGGGACAGGGATTGGTGGGGCCAACGTCCTGACTTTC. It encodes CASSDGTGIGGANVLTF.

This chain joins TRBV4-3 and TRBJ1-2; 7 bases are shared with TRBD1. Germline assignment: CDR1 LGHNA and CDR2 YSLEER. The CDR3 totals 15 residues. Germline trimming cut 1 base from V and 2 bases from J; bases unmatched to any gene: 4. CDR3 protein: CASSQGLTGNYGYTF. The DNA for the CDR3 is TGCGCCAGCAGCCAAGGCTTGACAGGGAACTATGGCTACACCTTC.

The genes are TRBV5-1 and TRBJ2-3; D remains ambiguous. The V end was cut by 0 bases, the J end by 6 bases, with 17 bases between. Germline lookup yields CDR1 SGHRS and CDR2 YFSETQ. This CDR3 region has 16 residues. CDR3 in amino acids: CASSLADSLPRDTQYF. The CDR3 DNA reads as TGCGCCAGCAGCTTGGCCGACTCACTCCCACGGGATACGCAGTATTTT.

This clone was found once. This rearrangement joins TRBV2 to TRBJ1-4; D unclear. Per the germline V gene, CDR1 is SNHLY and CDR2 is FYNNEI. V dropped 5 bases and J dropped 0 bases, with 7 bases sitting between them. This CDR3 has 14 residues. The CDR3: CASSPQATNEKLFF. The DNA of the CDR3 is TGTGCCAGCAGTCCCCAGGCAACTAATGAAAAACTGTTTTTT.

J is TRBJ2-1 and V is TRBV27; 8 positions agree with TRBD2. The length of the CDR3 is 15 residues. V lost 5 bases, J lost 9 bases, and 12 bases stayed unmatched. CDR1 is MNHEY, CDR2 SMNVEV, per germline (reference sequence). The DNA of the CDR3 is TGTGCCAGCAGTGAAACTAGCGGAGTCTTTAGTGAGCAGTTCTTC. It codes for CASSETSGVFSEQFF.

The V and J genes are TRBV7-7 and TRBJ2-1; 9 bases agree with TRBD2. V shed 1 base and J 5 bases; nucleotides not matched to a gene: 9. The CDR3 spans 17 residues. Germline lookup yields CDR1 SSHAT and CDR2 FNYEAQ (reference sequence). The CDR3 spells CASSLGSGGPFNNEQFF. In nucleotides, the CDR3 is TGTGCCAGCAGCTTAGGGAGCGGGGGGCCATTTAACAATGAGCAGTTCTTC.

The chain couples TRBV15 to TRBJ1-5; D may be TRBD1 (6 bases). CDR3 size: 17 residues. Germline CDR1 is LNHNV and CDR2 is YYDKDF (reference sequence). The V gene lost 0 bases and the J gene lost 11 bases, with 23 bases spanning the gap. In DNA, the CDR3 is TGTGCCACCAGCAGAGACGCGCGGGGGGGCCTAAGGGGAGCCCAGCATTTT. This translates into CATSRDARGGLRGAQHF.

The chain carries TRBV6-2 or TRBV6-3 and TRBJ2-1; tentatively, D is TRBD2 (6 bases). Per germline, CDR1 MNHEY and CDR2 SVGEGT. The length of the CDR3 is 14 residues. Trimming left V 2 bases short and J 6 bases short, with 11 bases between. CDR3 DNA: TGTGCCAGCAGTTACAGACTAGGGGCCAATGAGCAGTTCTTC. This translates into CASSYRLGANEQFF.

The chain uses TRBV19 and TRBJ1-1; 8 nucleotides line up with TRBD1. This CDR3 region has 14 residues. J lost 5 bases, V lost 6 bases, and 8 bases had no gene match. Per the germline V gene, CDR1 is LNHDA and CDR2 is SQIVND (reference sequence). The CDR3 DNA is TGTGCCAGTAGCCAGGGGGCCCAAAGGACTGAAGCTTTCTTT. Translated: CASSQGAQRTEAFF.

The chain carries TRBV7-2 and TRBJ1-6; TRBD1 matches at 9 bases. CDR3 length: 16 amino acids. In germline, CDR1 is SGHTA, CDR2 FQGNSA. V lost 5 bases and J lost 7; bases outside the gene matches: 9. The CDR3 loop reads CASSPLGQGLNSPLHF. As DNA, the CDR3 is TGTGCCAGCAGCCCCCTGGGACAGGGACTAAATTCACCCCTCCACTTT. Full variable domain (remainder filled in from reference TRBV7-2 and TRBJ1-6): GAGVSQSPSNKVTEKGKDVELRCDPISGHTALYWYRQSLGQGLEFLIYFQGNSAPDKSGLPSDRFSAERTGGSVSTLTIQRTQQEDSAVYLCASSPLGQGLNSPLHFGNGTRLTVT.

This sequence joins TRBV5-4 and TRBJ2-1; the match to TRBD1 covers 9 bases. This CDR3 is 15 amino acids long. Germline V lookup: CDR1 SGHNT, CDR2 YYREEE (reference sequence). J was trimmed by 7 bases and V by 5 bases; bases with no gene match: 10. The CDR3 DNA reads TGTGCCAGCAGTTCGGGGGACAGGGCGGTTAATGAGCAGTTCTTC. Protein product: CASSSGDRAVNEQFF.

V is TRBV3-1 (or the pseudogene TRBV3-2) and J is TRBJ1-2; 9 nucleotides align to TRBD1. Germline lookup yields CDR1 LGHDT and CDR2 YNNKEL (reference sequence). V lost 4 bases and J lost 8; bases outside the gene matches: 5. The CDR3 has 13 residues. The CDR3 is CASSLRQGGGYTF. The CDR3 coding sequence is TGTGCCAGCAGCCTCCGACAGGGGGGCGGCTACACCTTC.

The table lists this clone with a few counts. V is TRBV19 and J is TRBJ1-2; D remains unclear. Trimming shortened V by 4 bases and J by 4 bases, and 13 bases separated the two germline ends. Germline CDR1 is LNHDA and CDR2 is SQIVND (reference sequence). The CDR3 contains 14 residues. This CDR3 is CASSKAARVYGYTF. In DNA, the CDR3 is TGTGCCAGTAGTAAGGCAGCGCGAGTCTATGGCTACACCTTC.

This chain's CDR3 is CASSRPQGDEQYF. The CDR3, as DNA: TGTGCCAGCAGTCGACCACAGGGTGACGAGCAGTACTTC. This sequence joins TRBV12-3 or TRBV12-4 and TRBJ2-7; possibly TRBD1 for D (6 bases). V lost 5 bases and J 5 bases, leaving 13 bases between the germline ends. This CDR3 contains 13 residues.

This clone has more than one count but fewer than ten. The chain combines TRBV14 with TRBJ1-6; tentative D call: TRBD1 (6 bases). The ends were cut back, 0 bases at V and 7 bases at J, with 19 bases in the middle. The germline CDR1 and CDR2 sequences are SGHDN and FVKESK. The CDR3 totals 18 residues. This CDR3 reads CASSQEPNFWGQNSPLHF. CDR3 nucleotides: TGTGCCAGCAGCCAAGAGCCAAACTTTTGGGGACAAAATTCACCCCTCCACTTT.

The chain is built from TRBV6-5 and TRBJ1-5; 7 bases match TRBD1. Germline V gene data show CDR1 as MNHEY and CDR2 as SVGAGI. The length of the CDR3 is 15 residues. The junction had 8 bases not matched to a gene; V was cut back by 7 bases and J by 2 bases. CDR3 region: CASNPDRYGNQPQHF. In DNA form, the CDR3 reads TGTGCCAGCAATCCGGACAGGTATGGCAATCAGCCCCAGCATTTT.